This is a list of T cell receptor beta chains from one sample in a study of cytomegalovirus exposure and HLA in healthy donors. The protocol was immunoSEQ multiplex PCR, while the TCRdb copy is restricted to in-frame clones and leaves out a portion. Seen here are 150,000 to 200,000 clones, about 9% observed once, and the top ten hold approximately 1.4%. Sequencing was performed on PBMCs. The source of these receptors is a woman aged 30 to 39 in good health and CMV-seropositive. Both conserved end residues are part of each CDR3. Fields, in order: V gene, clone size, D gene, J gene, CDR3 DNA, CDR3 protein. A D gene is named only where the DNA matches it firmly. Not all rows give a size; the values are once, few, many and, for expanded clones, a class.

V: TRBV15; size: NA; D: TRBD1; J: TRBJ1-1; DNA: TGTGCCGCCAGCAGAGATCAGGGGGAGAACACTGAAGCTTTCTTT; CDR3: CAASRDQGENTEAFF
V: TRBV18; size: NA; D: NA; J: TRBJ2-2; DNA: TGTGCCAGCTCACCACGGTCTGGACTGAACACCGGGGAGCTGTTTTTT; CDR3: CASSPRSGLNTGELFF
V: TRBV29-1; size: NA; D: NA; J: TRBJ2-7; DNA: TGCAGCGTTGAGCGGGTCGAGCAGTACTTC; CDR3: CSVERVEQYF
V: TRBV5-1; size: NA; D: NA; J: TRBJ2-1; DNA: TGCGCCAGCAGCGAGGACTCCAATGAGCAGTTCTTC; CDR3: CASSEDSNEQFF
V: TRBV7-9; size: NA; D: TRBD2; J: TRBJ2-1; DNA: TGTGCCAGCAGCGGACGACTAGCTTTGGGCAATGAGCAGTTCTTC; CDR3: CASSGRLALGNEQFF
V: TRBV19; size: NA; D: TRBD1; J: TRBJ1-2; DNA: TGTGCCAGTCTTGCCCCGGGACAGGGCTTCCATGGCTACACCTTC; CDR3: CASLAPGQGFHGYTF
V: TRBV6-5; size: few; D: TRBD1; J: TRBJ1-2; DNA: TGTGCCGTAAACAGGGGAACCCGCTATGGCTACACCTTC; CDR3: CAVNRGTRYGYTF
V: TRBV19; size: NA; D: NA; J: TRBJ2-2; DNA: TGTGCCAGTAATACGGGTTCTTTGAACACCGGGGAGCTGTTTTTT; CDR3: CASNTGSLNTGELFF
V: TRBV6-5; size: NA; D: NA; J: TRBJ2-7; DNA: TGTGCCAGCAGAATTGACAGGTCATCCTACGAGCAGTACTTC; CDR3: CASRIDRSSYEQYF
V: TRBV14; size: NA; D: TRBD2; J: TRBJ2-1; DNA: TGTGCCAGCAGCCTGGGACAGGGGACTAGCGGGAGGATGGACAATGAGCAGTTCTTC; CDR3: CASSLGQGTSGRMDNEQFF
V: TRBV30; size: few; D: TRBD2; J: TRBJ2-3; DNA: TGTGCCTGGAGACCTACTAGCGGGAGGGCCGGCACAGATACGCAGTATTTT; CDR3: CAWRPTSGRAGTDTQYF
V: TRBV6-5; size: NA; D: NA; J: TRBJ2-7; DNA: TGTGCCAGCAGTTACTCCGGACGGGGTTTTTCCGAGCAGTACTTC; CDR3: CASSYSGRGFSEQYF
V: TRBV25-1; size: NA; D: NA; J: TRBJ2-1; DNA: TGTGCCAGCAGTGAACCGTACAATGAGCAGTTCTTC; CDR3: CASSEPYNEQFF
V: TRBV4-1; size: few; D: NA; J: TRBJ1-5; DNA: TGCGCCAGCAGCCCTGACTTAGGAGGGTTGAATCAGCCCCAGCATTTT; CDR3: CASSPDLGGLNQPQHF
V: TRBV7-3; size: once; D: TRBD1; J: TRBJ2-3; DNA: TGTGCCAGCAGACTACAGGGGGCAGGAGATAAGCAGTATTTT; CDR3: CASRLQGAGDKQYF
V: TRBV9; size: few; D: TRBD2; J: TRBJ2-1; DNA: TGTGCCAGCAGCGTAGCCGGGACTAGCGGAGGCAATGAGCAGTTCTTC; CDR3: CASSVAGTSGGNEQFF
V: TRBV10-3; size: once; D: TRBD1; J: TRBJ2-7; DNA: TGTGCCACCGGGGACAGGCAGTACGAGCAGTACTTC; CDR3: CATGDRQYEQYF
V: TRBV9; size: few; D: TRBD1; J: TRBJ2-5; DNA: TGTGCCAGCAGCGTATGGGGGACAGGAAAAGAGACCCAGTACTTC; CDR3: CASSVWGTGKETQYF
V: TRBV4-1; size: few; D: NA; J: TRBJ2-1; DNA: TGCGCCAGCAGCTCCCCTTTGTGGGGAGCCGTCTACAATGAGCAGTTCTTC; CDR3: CASSSPLWGAVYNEQFF
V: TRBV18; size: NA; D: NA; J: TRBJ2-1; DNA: TGTGCCAGCTCACCACCGGGTTTTAGCGCACCCAATGAGCAGTTCTTC; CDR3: CASSPPGFSAPNEQFF
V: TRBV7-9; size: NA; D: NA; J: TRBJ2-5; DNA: TGTGCCAGCAGCTTAACAGGGTTACAAGAGACCCAGTACTTC; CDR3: CASSLTGLQETQYF
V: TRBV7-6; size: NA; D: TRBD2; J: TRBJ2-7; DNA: TGTGCCAGCAGCTCATTAGCGGGAGCCTACGAGCAGTACTTC; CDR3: CASSSLAGAYEQYF
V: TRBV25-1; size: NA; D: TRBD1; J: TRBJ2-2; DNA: TGTGCCAGCAGTCCATGGGGGACAGGGTCCGCCGGGGAGCTGTTTTTT; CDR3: CASSPWGTGSAGELFF
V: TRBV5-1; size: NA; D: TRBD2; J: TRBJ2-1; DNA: TGCGCCAGCACACTAGCGACAAGCTCCTACAATGAGCAGTTCTTC; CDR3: CASTLATSSYNEQFF
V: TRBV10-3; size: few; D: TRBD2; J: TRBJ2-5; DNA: TGTGCCATCAGTGAGGCGGGGGATCTGGAGACCCAGTACTTC; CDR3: CAISEAGDLETQYF
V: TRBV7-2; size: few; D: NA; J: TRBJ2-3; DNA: TGTGCCAGCAGTAGCCCTGTACATACGCAGTATTTT; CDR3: CASSSPVHTQYF
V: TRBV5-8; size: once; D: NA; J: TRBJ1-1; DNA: TGTGCCAGAAGCTTGTCAGGGATGGTCGTAGCTTTCTTT; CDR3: CARSLSGMVVAFF
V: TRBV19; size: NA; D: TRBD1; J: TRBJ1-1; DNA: TGTGCCAGTAGTATAGTGTTAAGGACAGGGTCGAACACTGAAGCTTTCTTT; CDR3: CASSIVLRTGSNTEAFF
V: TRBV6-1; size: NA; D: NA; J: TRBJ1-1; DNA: TGTGCCAGCAGTGAAGGAGGGTCGGTCACTGAAGCTTTCTTT; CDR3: CASSEGGSVTEAFF
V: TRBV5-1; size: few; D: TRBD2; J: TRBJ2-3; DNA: TGCGCCAGCAGCTCCGGGGGGGGACCCAGCCCAGATACGCAGTATTTT; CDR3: CASSSGGGPSPDTQYF
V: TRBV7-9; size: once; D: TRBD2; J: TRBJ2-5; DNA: TGTGCCAGCAGCACCGGGACTACCACGCAAGAGACCCAGTACTTC; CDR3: CASSTGTTTQETQYF